This T cell receptor (beta chain) emerged from a study of patients and donors after allogeneic stem cell transplantation. Germline V gene data show CDR1 as SEHNR and CDR2 as FQNEAQ (reference sequence). The CDR3 spans 13 residues. Trimming took 8 bases from V and 5 from J, leaving 13 bases between them. This clonotype was seen a few times. TCRdb recomputed calls from the RT-PCR reads with MiXCR, one row per CDR3 protein. The sample carries around 200,000 distinct CDR3 sequences, roughly two fifths recorded once. The receptor comes from a human donor who was either an allogeneic HSCT recipient or a stem cell or donor lymphocyte infusion donor (not recorded which). It is not recorded whose cells these are; they may come from a transplant donor. The sample taken for sequencing was blood, either unsorted or a sorted T cell fraction (not recorded which). The gene calls are TRBV7-9 and TRBJ2-1, with D perhaps matching TRBD1 (5 bases). The CDR3 here is CASQSVGDNEQFF. The CDR3 DNA reads as TGTGCCAGCCAATCAGTAGGGGACAATGAGCAGTTCTTC.